The clone carrying this T cell receptor beta chain has just a few counts. Its antigen is currently unknown. Trimming pared 6 bases from V and 0 bases from J, leaving 12 bases between. The germline gives CDR1 MNHEY, CDR2 SMNVEV (reference sequence). The CDR3 loop spans 15 amino acids. The sample originates from a study of shared clonotypes between healthy human individuals. Overall study results and limits: Represented diversity, genetic and exposure-history alike, was limited by few donors.

Everyone who donated was a Caucasian adult who lived in Nashville, Tennessee. Some 92 million PBMCs per unsorted sample were used for genomic DNA. In the authors' methods: ImmunoSEQ supplied junction-only sequences lacking quality scores, so filtering was different. Sequenced by immunoSEQ multiplex PCR; TCRdb stores in-frame clones only, minus some. D and trimming come from the DNA, and the V and J calls and clone size come from that table. This table holds some 510,000 clones, 79% found once. This receptor was identified in a woman in her thirties or forties in good health. Some clones in this sample may be carry-over from other donors' samples. The sequenced sample was PBMCs. The chain recombines TRBV27 with TRBJ2-1; D ambiguous. The CDR3 bases are TGTGCCAGCAGGGGATTGCCCGGCTCCTACAATGAGCAGTTCTTC. It translates to CASRGLPGSYNEQFF.